This is a list of T cell receptor beta chains from one sample in a study of cytomegalovirus exposure and HLA in healthy donors. Some clones are missing from TCRdb's copy, which holds only in-frame ones; the method was immunoSEQ multiplex PCR. The sample has about 160,000 clones, approximately 87% seen once. What was sequenced was PBMCs. Receptors were obtained from a woman younger than 45 in good health and CMV-seronegative. Both conserved end residues are part of each CDR3. A D gene is named only where the DNA matches it firmly. Clone size appears in some rows only: once, few, many, or a class for an expanded clone.

>NA|many|TRBV11-1|TRBJ1-1
CASSLGNQPEAFF
TGTGCCAGCAGCTTAGGAAACCAACCTGAAGCTTTCTTT
>NA|NA|TRBV4-1|TRBJ2-4
CASSQDDGSSTQYF
TGCGCCAGCAGCCAAGACGACGGGTCCAGTACTCAGTACTTC
>NA|NA|TRBV18|TRBJ1-1
CASSRSEDTEAFF
TGTGCCAGCTCACGTTCAGAAGACACTGAAGCTTTCTTT
>NA|NA|TRBV18|TRBJ1-3
CASSPEGFSSSGNTIYF
TGTGCCAGCTCACCAGAAGGATTTTCAAGCTCTGGAAACACCATATATTTT
>TRBD2|NA|TRBV4-1|TRBJ2-7
CASSHKAGGPSYEQYF
TGCGCCAGCAGCCATAAAGCGGGAGGTCCCTCCTACGAGCAGTACTTC
>TRBD1|once|TRBV28|TRBJ2-7
CASSLSPGQGPYEQYF
TGTGCCAGCAGTTTATCGCCGGGACAGGGCCCCTACGAGCAGTACTTC
>NA|NA|TRBV2|TRBJ2-7
CASKTLSPRSTQGEQYF
TGTGCCAGCAAAACACTGTCCCCCCGGTCCACCCAGGGCGAGCAGTACTTC
>NA|NA|TRBV4-3|TRBJ2-3
CASSQGQSSDTQYF
TGCGCCAGCAGCCAAGGACAGTCGAGTGATACGCAGTATTTT
>NA|NA|TRBV15|TRBJ2-5
CATSRVGYASAEKETQYF
TGTGCCACCAGCAGAGTGGGGTACGCGAGCGCGGAAAAAGAGACCCAGTACTTC
>TRBD1|NA|TRBV30|TRBJ1-2
CAWRQTGTVNYGYTF
TGTGCCTGGAGACAGACCGGGACAGTTAACTATGGCTACACCTTC
>NA|NA|TRBV5-6|TRBJ1-2
CASSPRRGGYTF
TGTGCCAGCAGCCCTCGCCGGGGTGGCTACACCTTC
>TRBD1|NA|TRBV5-1|TRBJ2-3
CASSLKQGLNTQYF
TGCGCCAGCAGCTTAAAACAGGGGTTAAATACGCAGTATTTT
>TRBD1|NA|TRBV10-3|TRBJ2-7
CATNPGQYGRQYF
TGTGCCACCAACCCGGGACAGTACGGCCGGCAGTACTTC
>NA|NA|TRBV5-4|TRBJ1-1
CASSLVGGVGTEAFF
TGTGCCAGCAGCTTGGTAGGGGGGGTTGGCACTGAAGCTTTCTTT
>NA|NA|TRBV5-1|TRBJ2-7
CASSFGLSGFLEEQYF
TGCGCCAGCAGCTTTGGTCTTTCCGGATTTCTTGAGGAGCAGTACTTC
>TRBD2|NA|TRBV19|TRBJ2-1
CASSIVLLAGEGNEQFF
TGTGCCAGTAGTATAGTTTTACTAGCGGGAGAAGGGAATGAGCAGTTCTTC
>TRBD1|NA|TRBV7-9|TRBJ2-5
CASSLRQGPQETQYF
TGTGCCAGCAGCTTACGACAGGGGCCCCAAGAGACCCAGTACTTC
>TRBD2|NA|TRBV6-5|TRBJ2-1
CASSTQAGAEQFF
TGTGCCAGCAGCACCCAAGCGGGGGCCGAGCAGTTCTTC
>NA|NA|TRBV7-9|TRBJ1-2
CASSSIHGIGYTF
TGTGCCAGCAGCTCGATACACGGAATAGGCTACACCTTC
>TRBD2|NA|TRBV4-3|TRBJ2-3
CASSHGGARSTDTQYF
TGCGCCAGCAGCCACGGGGGGGCGAGGAGCACAGATACGCAGTATTTT
>TRBD2|NA|TRBV7-9|TRBJ2-1
CASSLNPGGIYNEQFF
TGTGCCAGCAGCTTAAATCCGGGGGGGATCTACAATGAGCAGTTCTTC
>TRBD1|NA|TRBV2|TRBJ2-1
CASKSTGGDYNEQFF
TGTGCCAGCAAATCGACAGGGGGAGATTACAATGAGCAGTTCTTC
>NA|NA|TRBV6-6|TRBJ2-7
CASSYSKASYEQYF
TGTGCCAGCAGTTACTCGAAAGCTTCCTACGAGCAGTACTTC
>NA|NA|TRBV18|TRBJ1-3
CASSPQVGSSGNTIYF
TGTGCCAGCTCACCCCAGGTGGGCAGCTCTGGAAACACCATATATTTT
>TRBD1|NA|TRBV5-1|TRBJ2-5
CASSLQGAWETQYF
TGCGCCAGCAGCTTACAGGGGGCTTGGGAGACCCAGTACTTC
>TRBD1|NA|TRBV29-1|TRBJ1-4
CSARTPGQGATNEKLFF
TGCAGCGCTCGAACTCCGGGACAGGGGGCAACTAATGAAAAACTGTTTTTT
>NA|NA|TRBV6-5|TRBJ1-1
CASIRRNTGTEAFF
TGTGCCAGCATTCGCCGCAACACAGGCACTGAAGCTTTCTTT
>TRBD1|NA|TRBV27|TRBJ1-1
CASRVGQGLNTEAFF
TGTGCCAGCAGGGTCGGACAGGGTTTGAACACTGAAGCTTTCTTT
>NA|NA|TRBV7-9|TRBJ1-1
CASSPNRGFTEAFF
TGTGCCAGCAGCCCAAACCGGGGGTTCACTGAAGCTTTCTTT
>TRBD2|NA|TRBV4-1|TRBJ2-2
CASSIAGDTGELFF
TGCGCCAGCAGCATAGCGGGAGACACCGGGGAGCTGTTTTTT
>TRBD2|NA|TRBV5-1|TRBJ2-7
CASSSGSSYEQYF
TGCGCCAGCAGTAGCGGGAGCTCCTACGAGCAGTACTTC
>NA|NA|TRBV5-4|TRBJ1-5
CASSLGLNNQPQHF
TGTGCCAGCAGCTTGGGGCTGAATAATCAGCCCCAGCATTTT
>NA|once|TRBV11-3|TRBJ2-2
CASSLGGAGELFF
TGTGCCAGCAGCTTAGGTGGGGCCGGGGAGCTGTTTTTT
>NA|NA|TRBV4-2|TRBJ1-4
CASSQEPRGPANEKLFF
TGTGCCAGCAGCCAAGAGCCCAGGGGTCCGGCTAATGAAAAACTGTTTTTT
>TRBD2|few|TRBV10-3|TRBJ2-7
CAAQREGYYEQYF
TGTGCCGCTCAGCGGGAGGGCTACTACGAGCAGTACTTC
>NA|NA|TRBV4-3|TRBJ1-5
CASSQDLGGRNQPQHF
TGCGCCAGCAGCCAAGATTTGGGCGGGCGCAATCAGCCCCAGCATTTT
>TRBD1|NA|TRBV7-2|TRBJ1-4
CASSPDRGNEKLFF
TGTGCCAGTAGCCCGGACAGGGGGAATGAAAAACTGTTTTTT
>NA|once|TRBV7-3|TRBJ2-1
CASSPFPTGRVSSDNEQFF
TGTGCCAGCAGCCCATTCCCGACAGGGAGGGTGAGCTCGGACAATGAGCAGTTCTTC
>TRBD1|NA|TRBV6-5|TRBJ1-1
CASWPEGANTEAFF
TGTGCCAGCTGGCCGGAGGGGGCTAACACTGAAGCTTTCTTT
>TRBD1|many|TRBV5-1|TRBJ1-5
CASSLRDRAPLSNQPQHF
TGCGCCAGCAGCCTTCGGGACAGGGCTCCGCTTAGCAATCAGCCCCAGCATTTT
>NA|once|TRBV29-1|TRBJ2-5
CSVEKAGREETQYF
TGCAGCGTTGAGAAAGCGGGCAGGGAGGAGACCCAGTACTTC
>TRBD1|NA|TRBV27|TRBJ2-7
CASSLGTGVYEQYF
TGTGCCAGCAGTTTAGGGACAGGGGTATACGAGCAGTACTTC
>NA|NA|TRBV5-6|TRBJ2-7
CASSLGPRSPEQYF
TGTGCCAGCAGCTTGGGTCCCCGTTCCCCCGAGCAGTACTTC
>TRBD1|NA|TRBV27|TRBJ2-7
CASSPGQGDISYEQYF
TGTGCCAGCAGTCCGGGACAGGGGGACATCAGCTACGAGCAGTACTTC
>TRBD2|NA|TRBV27|TRBJ2-1
CASREDNRDYNNEQFF
TGTGCCAGCAGGGAAGACAACCGGGACTATAACAATGAGCAGTTCTTC
>NA|NA|TRBV9|TRBJ2-1
CASSNREYEQFF
TGTGCCAGCAGTAATAGGGAGTATGAGCAGTTCTTC
>TRBD1|NA|TRBV7-9|TRBJ2-7
CASSLGQGDYEQYF
TGTGCCAGCAGCTTGGGTCAGGGGGACTACGAGCAGTACTTC
>NA|few|TRBV7-6|TRBJ2-7
CASSLGRTYEQYF
TGTGCCAGCAGCTTAGGCCGGACCTACGAGCAGTACTTC
>NA|NA|TRBV10-3|TRBJ2-3
CAISESSGASTDTQYF
TGTGCCATCAGTGAGTCTAGCGGAGCTAGCACAGATACGCAGTATTTT